This entry features one T cell receptor beta chain sequence. What it binds is unknown. This specimen comes from a study of T cell repertoires in cytomegalovirus infection. Turning to the study itself: A matching HLA type, together with CMV infection, was signaled by public TCR beta signatures.

V was shortened by 4 bases and J by 2 bases, with 7 bases between the two germline ends. This CDR3 contains 13 residues. Germline V gene data show CDR1 as SGHKS and CDR2 as YYEKEE (reference sequence). TCRdb passed the reads through MiXCR, listing each CDR3 protein once. The sample includes roughly 230,000 distinct CDR3 sequences, roughly 22% of them seen just once. Study-wide findings and caveats: Public TCR beta family frequency separated CMV-and-HLA carriers, including in an independent cohort. HLA-C-restricted CMV-specific TCR beta clonotypes prevailed in the ex vivo response.

This sequence was found in a human donor in good health (CMV status not recorded). Some clones in this sample may be carry-over from other donors' samples. The genes are TRBV5-5 and TRBJ2-1; D remains unclear. Sequencing was carried out using CD8+ T cells from PBMCs. CDR3 sequence: CASSPTTYNEQFF. The CDR3 bases are TGTGCCAGCAGCCCGACGACCTACAATGAGCAGTTCTTC.